The entry below describes one T cell receptor (beta chain). Only newly diagnosed hyperthyroidism patients aged 18 to 65, with under 2 months' duration, were enrolled. The CDR3 is 16 amino acids. V trimming: 5 bases; J trimming: 5 bases; junction bases outside the gene matches: 15. Germline V gene sequence: CDR1 SGHAT, CDR2 FQDESV (reference sequence). Amplification targeted the TCR beta CDR3 regions, with RNA transcripts as the source material. Following a first-round RT-PCR that used HTBI primers, a second-round multiplex PCR was carried out. TCRdb recomputed calls from the multiplex PCR reads with MiXCR, one row per CDR3 protein. The table has 900,000 to 1,200,000 distinct CDR3 sequences, around a third seen once; the top ten hold 11%. The sample belongs to a study of Graves' ophthalmopathy and Graves' hyperthyroidism.

The source of this sequence is an adult man with Graves' hyperthyroidism. The chain has TRBV11-1 and TRBJ2-7, with 7 bases that match TRBD2. Sequenced sample: peripheral blood or thyroid tissue (not recorded which). The DNA of the CDR3 is TGTGCCAGCAGCCCCTTGGGAGGGAGGGAAAACGACGAGCAGTACTTC. It encodes CASSPLGGRENDEQYF.